Given below is one TCR beta chain in context. This sample was taken from a study of blood T cell repertoires in COVID-19. From germline, CDR1 is MNHEY and CDR2 SVGAGI. V was trimmed by 2 bases and J by 2 bases, leaving 10 bases between them. This CDR3 comprises 14 residues. Per the original data handling: From reference gene primer amplification, estimates of nucleated cell counts were derived. Generated by immunoSEQ multiplex PCR, the TCRdb table keeps only in-frame clones and is missing some. For V, J and clone size, that table is used; D and trimming come from the DNA. The table has over 250,000 clones, about nine tenths seen once.

The chain has TRBV6-5 and TRBJ2-7; tentative D call: TRBD1 (6 bases). This clonotype originated in a man between 60 and 70 years old who had recovered from COVID-19. Input material: peripheral blood. The CDR3, as DNA: TGTGCCAGCAGTTACGGGACACGAACCTACGAGCAGTACTTC. This codes for CASSYGTRTYEQYF.